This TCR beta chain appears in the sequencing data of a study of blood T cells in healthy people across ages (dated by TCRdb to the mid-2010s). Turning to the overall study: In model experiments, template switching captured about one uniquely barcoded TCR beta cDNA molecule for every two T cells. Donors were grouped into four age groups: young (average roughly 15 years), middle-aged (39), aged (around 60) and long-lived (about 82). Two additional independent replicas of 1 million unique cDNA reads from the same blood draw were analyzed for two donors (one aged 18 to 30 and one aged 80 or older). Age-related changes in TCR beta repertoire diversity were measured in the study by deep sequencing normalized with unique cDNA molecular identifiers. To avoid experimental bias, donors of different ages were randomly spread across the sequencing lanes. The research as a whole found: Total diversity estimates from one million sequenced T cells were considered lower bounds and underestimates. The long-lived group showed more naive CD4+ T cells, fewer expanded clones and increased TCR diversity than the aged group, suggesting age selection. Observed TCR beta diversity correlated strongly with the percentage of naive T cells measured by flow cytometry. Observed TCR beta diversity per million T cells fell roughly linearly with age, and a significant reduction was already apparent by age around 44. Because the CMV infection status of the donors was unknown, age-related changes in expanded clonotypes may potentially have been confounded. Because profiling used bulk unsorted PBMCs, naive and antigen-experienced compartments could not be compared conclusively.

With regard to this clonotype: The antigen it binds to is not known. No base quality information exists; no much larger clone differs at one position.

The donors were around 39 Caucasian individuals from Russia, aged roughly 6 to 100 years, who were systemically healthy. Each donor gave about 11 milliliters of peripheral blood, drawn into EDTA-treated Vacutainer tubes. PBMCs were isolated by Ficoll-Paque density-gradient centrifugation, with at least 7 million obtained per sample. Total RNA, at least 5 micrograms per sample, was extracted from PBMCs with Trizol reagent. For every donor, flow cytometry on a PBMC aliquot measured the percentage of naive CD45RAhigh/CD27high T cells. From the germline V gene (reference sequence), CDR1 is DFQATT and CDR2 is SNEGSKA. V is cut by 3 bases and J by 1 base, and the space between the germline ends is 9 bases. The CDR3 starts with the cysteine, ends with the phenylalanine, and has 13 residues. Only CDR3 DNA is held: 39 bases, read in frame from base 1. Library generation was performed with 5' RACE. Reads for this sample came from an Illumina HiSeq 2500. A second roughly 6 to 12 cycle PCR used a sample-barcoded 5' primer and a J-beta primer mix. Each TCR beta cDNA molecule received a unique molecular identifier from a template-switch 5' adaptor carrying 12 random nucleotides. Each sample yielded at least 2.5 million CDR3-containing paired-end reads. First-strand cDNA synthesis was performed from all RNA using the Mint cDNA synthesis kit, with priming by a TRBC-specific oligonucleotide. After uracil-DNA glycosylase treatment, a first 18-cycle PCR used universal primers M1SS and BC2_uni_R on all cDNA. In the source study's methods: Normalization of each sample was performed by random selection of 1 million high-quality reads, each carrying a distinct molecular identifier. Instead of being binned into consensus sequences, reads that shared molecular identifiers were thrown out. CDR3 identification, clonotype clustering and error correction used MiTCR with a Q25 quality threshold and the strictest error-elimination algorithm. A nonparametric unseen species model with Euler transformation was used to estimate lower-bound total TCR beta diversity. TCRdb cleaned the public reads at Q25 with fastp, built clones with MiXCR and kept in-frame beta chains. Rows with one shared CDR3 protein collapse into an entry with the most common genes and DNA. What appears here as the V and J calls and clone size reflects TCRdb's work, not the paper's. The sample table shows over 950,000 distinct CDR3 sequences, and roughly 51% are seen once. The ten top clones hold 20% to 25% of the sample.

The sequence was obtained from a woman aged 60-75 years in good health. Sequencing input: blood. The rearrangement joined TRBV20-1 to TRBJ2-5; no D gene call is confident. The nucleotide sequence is TGCAGTGCTAGTGATGAAGCCCAAGAGACCCAGTACTTC. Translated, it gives CSASDEAQETQYF.